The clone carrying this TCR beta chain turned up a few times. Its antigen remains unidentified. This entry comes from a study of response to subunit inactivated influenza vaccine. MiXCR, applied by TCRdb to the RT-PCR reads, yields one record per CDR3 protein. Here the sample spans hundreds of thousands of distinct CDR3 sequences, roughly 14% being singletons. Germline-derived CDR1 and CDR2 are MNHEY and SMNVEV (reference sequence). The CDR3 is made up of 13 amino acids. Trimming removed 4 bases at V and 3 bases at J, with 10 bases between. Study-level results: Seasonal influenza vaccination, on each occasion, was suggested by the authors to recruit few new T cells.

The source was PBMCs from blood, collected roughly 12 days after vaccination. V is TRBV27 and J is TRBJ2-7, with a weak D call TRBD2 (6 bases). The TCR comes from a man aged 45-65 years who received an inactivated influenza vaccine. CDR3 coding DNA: TGTGCCAGCAGTTCGGGGACTTACTACGAGCAGTACTTC. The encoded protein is CASSSGTYYEQYF.